This entry lists 10 T cell receptor beta chains sequenced from one sample in a study of T-cell memory formation after mild COVID-19. TCRdb re-called the 5' RACE reads through MiXCR, storing one row per CDR3 protein. This table holds a few hundred thousand distinct CDR3 sequences, around 21% found once. Sequencing was performed on PBMCs or a T cell subset sorted from them (not recorded which). The receptor set was obtained from an adult woman who had mild COVID-19 (a few samples of this study predate the infection). Cell type and time point are not known.

This clonotype turned up a few times. This rearrangement joins TRBV20-1 to TRBJ1-5; 8 bases are shared with TRBD1. V lost 1 base, J lost 3 bases, and 8 bases stayed unmatched. This CDR3 contains 16 residues. The germline gives CDR1 DFQATT, CDR2 SNEGSKA (reference sequence). CDR3 bases: TGCAGTGCTAGAGTTATTGGGACAGGCAACAATCAGCCCCAGCATTTT. It encodes CSARVIGTGNNQPQHF.

The J gene is TRBJ1-6, the V gene TRBV2, with TRBD1 as a possible D gene (5 bases). Looked up from germline, CDR1 is SNHLY and CDR2 is FYNNEI. CDR3 length: 14 amino acids. V dropped 2 bases and J dropped 6 bases, with 8 bases sitting between them. CDR3 region: CASSEYRSNSPLHF. Written as DNA, the CDR3 is TGTGCCAGCAGTGAATACAGGAGTAATTCACCCCTCCACTTT.

CDR3 sequence reads: CASSVDPTGAGEAFF. The CDR3 nucleotides are TGTGCCAGCAGCGTAGACCCGACAGGGGCTGGTGAAGCTTTCTTT. The rearrangement joins TRBV9 to TRBJ1-1, with TRBD1 matching 8 bases. The CDR3 extends over 15 amino acids. The ends lost 0 bases at V and 7 bases at J; junction bases unmatched: 8. Germline CDR1 and CDR2: SGDLS and YYNGEE.

This clonotype was recorded a few times. The V gene is TRBV12-3 or TRBV12-4, the J gene TRBJ1-1; D call uncertain. This CDR3 is 13 amino acids long. V gave up 6 bases and J gave up 11 bases, with 19 bases separating them. This chain's CDR3 is CASRIAGSIGAFF. The CDR3 DNA is TGTGCCAGCAGGATTGCGGGTAGTATAGGGGCTTTCTTT.

This clonotype occurred once. The chain is built from TRBV6-5 and TRBJ1-1; 7 bases line up with TRBD1. Trimming took 2 bases from V and 2 from J; bases not matched to a gene: 5. Germline CDR1 and CDR2: MNHEY and SVGAGI. The CDR3 loop spans 15 amino acids. The DNA for the CDR3 is TGTGCCAGCAGTTACGGCAGGGGGTATAACACTGAAGCTTTCTTT. Its translation is CASSYGRGYNTEAFF.

This clonotype was picked up a small number of times. This rearrangement joins TRBV7-8 to TRBJ2-2; weak D call: TRBD2 (7 bases). CDR1 and CDR2 from the germline V gene are SGHVS and FQNEAQ. The CDR3 loop spans 16 amino acids. Trimming pared 4 bases from V and 2 bases from J, leaving 14 bases between. CDR3 amino acids: CASSSQTGGNTGELFF. CDR3 sequence (DNA): TGTGCCAGCAGCTCTCAGACGGGGGGCAACACCGGGGAGCTGTTTTTT.

A single count supports this clonotype. The chain couples TRBV25-1 to TRBJ2-5, with D possibly TRBD1 on 6 matching bases. Trimming shortened V by 3 bases and J by 2 bases, and 10 bases separated the two germline ends. Looked up from germline, CDR1 is MGHDK and CDR2 is SYGVNS. This CDR3 has 14 amino acids. This chain's CDR3 is CASSDGQNQETQYF. In DNA form, the CDR3 reads TGTGCCAGCAGTGACGGACAGAATCAAGAGACCCAGTACTTC.

This clonotype was counted between two and nine times. The chain is built from TRBV20-1 and TRBJ1-1; weak D call: TRBD1 (5 bases). V gave up 1 base and J gave up 1 base, with 13 bases separating them. Germline-derived CDR1 and CDR2 are DFQATT and SNEGSKA (reference sequence). The CDR3 length is 15 residues. CDR3 coding DNA: TGCAGTGCTAGAGGCAGGGCCACTCAGAACACTGAAGCTTTCTTT. This translates into CSARGRATQNTEAFF.

In regard to this clonotype: At one of its ends the junction is not consistent with the germline gene, which may arise from a read error. The rearrangement joins TRBV7-2 to TRBJ1-1, with 8 bases aligning to TRBD1. CDR1 is SGHTA, CDR2 FQGNSA, per germline. CDR3 length: 18 amino acids. In DNA form, the CDR3 reads TGTGCCAGCAGCTTAAACGTGAACCTTAGGACAGGGAACGCTGAAGCTTTCTTT. Residues: CASSLNVNLRTGNAEAFF.

The chain combines TRBV3-1 with TRBJ2-7; D not resolved. Germline V lookup: CDR1 LGHDT, CDR2 YNNKEL (reference sequence). This CDR3 region has 14 residues. With 3 bases removed from V and 0 bases from J, the gap between germline ends came to 9 bases. The CDR3 is CASSQFQTSYEQYF. The CDR3, as DNA: TGTGCCAGCAGCCAGTTTCAGACCTCCTACGAGCAGTACTTC.